The 18 T cell receptor beta chains below come from one sample, sequenced in a study of blood T cells in healthy people across ages. Then a second PCR, running roughly 7 to 11 cycles, was carried out with a sample-barcoded 5' primer and a J-beta primer mix. TCRdb re-analysed the 5' RACE reads in MiXCR, keeping a single row per CDR3 protein. The table records some 1.7 million distinct CDR3 sequences, 28% of them present only once. What was sequenced was blood. The receptors shown here come from a woman aged 25 to 45 in good health.

This clonotype was detected ten times or more. V is TRBV4-1 and J is TRBJ2-5, with 10 bases lining up with TRBD2. From germline, CDR1 is MGHRA and CDR2 YSYEKL. The CDR3 consists of 18 residues. With V trimmed by 0 bases and J by 5 bases, 12 bases remained unmatched. The CDR3 loop reads CASSQEDASGGAFETQYF. The CDR3 nucleotides are TGCGCCAGCAGCCAAGAGGACGCCAGCGGGGGGGCCTTTGAGACCCAGTACTTC.

Regarding this clonotype: At one end, the junction sequence differs from germline, possibly due to a read error. The rearrangement uses TRBV6-4 and TRBJ2-1; tentatively, D is TRBD2 (6 bases). Germline assignment: CDR1 MRHNA and CDR2 SNTAGT. CDR3 length equals 16 residues. In nucleotides, the CDR3 is TGTGCCAGCAGTTTAGTCCCTGGAGGGAGCTACAATGGGCAGTTCTTC. This gives the protein CASSLVPGGSYNGQFF.

The chain links TRBV24-1 to TRBJ2-3, with D maybe TRBD1 (7 bases). The CDR3 is 12 amino acids. In germline, CDR1 is KGHDR, CDR2 SFDVKD. Trimming removed 9 bases at V and 5 bases at J, with 11 bases between. CDR3 coding DNA: TGTGCCACCGGGCAGGGGGGAGATACGCAGTATTTT. As protein: CATGQGGDTQYF.

This clonotype was found many times. This rearrangement joins TRBV5-1 to TRBJ2-1; TRBD2 matches at 10 bases. This CDR3 comprises 16 residues. The germline gives CDR1 SGHRS, CDR2 YFSETQ. With 4 bases clipped from V and 8 bases from J, the junction kept 12 bases outside the gene matches. For the CDR3, the DNA is TGCGCCAGCAGCCTGGAGGGTGCTCTAGCGGGGGATGAGCAGTTCTTC. This translates into CASSLEGALAGDEQFF. The variable domain in full, completed from reference TRBV5-1 and TRBJ2-1, reads KAGVTQTPRYLIKTRGQQVTLSCSPISGHRSVSWYQQTPGQGLQFLFEYFSETQRNKGNFPGRFSGRQFSNSRSEMNVSTLELGDSALYLCASSLEGALAGDEQFFGPGTRLTVL.

This clonotype was counted a few times. This chain joins TRBV11-2 and TRBJ2-4; 11 nucleotides line up with TRBD1. Germline V gives CDR1 SGHAT, CDR2 FQNNGV. Trimming took 5 bases from V and 9 from J; bases not matched to a gene: 9. The CDR3 is 15 residues long. The CDR3 here is CASSRTDRGLGIQYF. CDR3 DNA: TGTGCCAGCAGCCGGACGGACAGGGGGCTAGGCATTCAGTACTTC.

This clonotype has more than one count but fewer than ten. The chain carries TRBV6-5 and TRBJ2-1; no firm D call. V shed 2 bases and J shed 0 bases, with 8 bases lying between them. The CDR3 loop spans 15 amino acids. CDR1 and CDR2 from the germline V gene are MNHEY and SVGAGI. In DNA, the CDR3 is TGTGCCAGCAGTTACCGCTCTAGCTCCTACAATGAGCAGTTCTTC. Residues: CASSYRSSSYNEQFF.

The V gene is TRBV20-1, the J gene TRBJ1-5; no clear D. V lost 2 bases to trimming and J lost 3 bases, with 14 bases between them. Germline assignment: CDR1 DFQATT and CDR2 SNEGSKA (reference sequence). There are 15 residues in the CDR3. The DNA of the CDR3 is TGCAGTGCTAGATCGGGGAGGGAGAACAATCAGCCCCAGCATTTT. This translates into CSARSGRENNQPQHF.

In its sample, this clonotype was seen many times. V usage is TRBV20-1 and J usage is TRBJ2-5; D unclear. Germline V lookup: CDR1 DFQATT, CDR2 SNEGSKA (reference sequence). The V end lost 1 base, the J end lost 1 base, and 13 bases lay between the germline ends. There are 15 residues in the CDR3. CDR3 residues: CSARVLGLTQETQYF. CDR3 coding DNA: TGCAGTGCTAGAGTGTTAGGCCTGACCCAAGAGACCCAGTACTTC.

The sample holds many counts of this clonotype. The rearrangement links TRBV28 to TRBJ1-1; tentative D call: TRBD1 (6 bases). Trimming shortened V by 5 bases and J by 4 bases, and 17 bases separated the two germline ends. The CDR3 extends over 15 amino acids. The germline V gene has CDR1 MDHEN and CDR2 SYDVKM. As DNA, the CDR3 is TGTGCCAGCAGTAGCTCAGGGGCTCCGAGCACTGAAGCTTTCTTT. This translates into CASSSSGAPSTEAFF.

The chain is built from TRBV9 and TRBJ2-3, with 11 bases lining up with TRBD2. Germline CDR1 is SGDLS and CDR2 is YYNGEE. The junction had 11 bases not matched to a gene; V was cut back by 3 bases and J by 5 bases. The CDR3 is made up of 17 amino acids. CDR3 sequence reads: CASSERGTSGSLDTQYF. CDR3 nucleotides: TGTGCCAGCAGCGAACGAGGGACTAGCGGAAGTCTAGATACGCAGTATTTT.

The chain combines TRBV10-2 with TRBJ2-7; D is perhaps TRBD2 (6 bases). This CDR3 has 14 residues. The V end was cut by 6 bases, the J end by 10 bases, with 22 bases between. The germline CDR1 and CDR2 sequences are WSHSY and SAAADI. DNA for the CDR3: TGCGCCAGCAGGGAGATCGGAGGGACGGGAACCCAGTACTTC. Translated: CASREIGGTGTQYF.

Turning to this clonotype: A read error may explain this, as a much larger clone is one base away. This chain connects TRBV10-3 to TRBJ2-4; TRBD1 aligns across 9 bases. The DNA end is a closer match to TRBJ2-7, so the J assignment may be wrong. Germline lookup yields CDR1 ENHRY and CDR2 SYGVKD. The CDR3 length is 13 residues. The CDR3 nucleotides read TGTGCCACCCGGACAGGGGCTGGCTACGAGCAGTACTTC. It translates to CATRTGAGYEQYF.

The rearrangement links TRBV5-1 to TRBJ1-4, with D possibly TRBD1 on 6 matching bases. Germline lookup yields CDR1 SGHRS and CDR2 YFSETQ. V was pared by 4 bases and J by 8 bases, with 12 bases between. CDR3 length: 13 amino acids. CDR3 nucleotide sequence: TGCGCCAGCAGCGCGGGGACACTGGAAAAACTGTTTTTT. Protein sequence: CASSAGTLEKLFF. The variable domain in full, completed from reference TRBV5-1 and TRBJ1-4, reads KAGVTQTPRYLIKTRGQQVTLSCSPISGHRSVSWYQQTPGQGLQFLFEYFSETQRNKGNFPGRFSGRQFSNSRSEMNVSTLELGDSALYLCASSAGTLEKLFFGSGTQLSVL.

J is TRBJ2-7 and V is TRBV20-1, with D possibly being TRBD1 (5 bases). The CDR3 sequence is 14 residues long. Germline V gene data show CDR1 as DFQATT and CDR2 as SNEGSKA (reference sequence). The V end lost 0 bases, the J end lost 2 bases, and 11 bases lay between the germline ends. For the CDR3, the DNA is TGCAGTGCTAGAGAACAGGCGAATCCCTACGAGCAGTACTTC. The encoded protein is CSAREQANPYEQYF.

Only a few counts were recorded for this clonotype. The chain links TRBV20-1 to TRBJ1-1, with D uncertain. Trimming took 5 bases from V and 7 from J, leaving 17 bases between them. Germline CDR1 DFQATT, CDR2 SNEGSKA (reference sequence). CDR3 length equals 13 residues. The CDR3 sequence is CSASSGEAGEAFF. The DNA of the CDR3 is TGCAGTGCTTCTAGTGGGGAAGCCGGTGAAGCTTTCTTT.

This chain uses TRBV25-1 with TRBJ2-1; no definite D call. V was pared by 2 bases and J by 5 bases, with 7 bases between. Germline assignment: CDR1 MGHDK and CDR2 SYGVNS. CDR3 size: 13 residues. For the CDR3, the DNA is TGTGCCAGCAGTGAAAGGAGAAACAATGAGCAGTTCTTC. It codes for CASSERRNNEQFF.

This clonotype came up many times. A junction end diverges from the germline sequence, so it may reflect a read error. This rearrangement joins TRBV5-1 to TRBJ2-5, with TRBD2 identical over 10 bases. The CDR3 runs 15 residues. CDR1 SGHRS and CDR2 YFSETQ come from the germline V gene. In DNA form, the CDR3 reads TGTGCCAGCAGTTCTAGCGGGGGCCTCCAAGAGACCCAGTACTTC. This encodes CASSSSGGLQETQYF.

This clonotype was observed a handful of times. The chain uses TRBV12-3 or TRBV12-4 and TRBJ2-7; 8 bases fit TRBD2. This CDR3 spans 15 amino acids. With 2 bases clipped from V and 9 bases from J, the junction kept 12 bases outside the gene matches. CDR3 loop: CASSLSGTRGLRQYF. In nucleotides, the CDR3 is TGTGCCAGCAGTTTATCTGGGACTAGGGGTCTAAGGCAGTACTTC.